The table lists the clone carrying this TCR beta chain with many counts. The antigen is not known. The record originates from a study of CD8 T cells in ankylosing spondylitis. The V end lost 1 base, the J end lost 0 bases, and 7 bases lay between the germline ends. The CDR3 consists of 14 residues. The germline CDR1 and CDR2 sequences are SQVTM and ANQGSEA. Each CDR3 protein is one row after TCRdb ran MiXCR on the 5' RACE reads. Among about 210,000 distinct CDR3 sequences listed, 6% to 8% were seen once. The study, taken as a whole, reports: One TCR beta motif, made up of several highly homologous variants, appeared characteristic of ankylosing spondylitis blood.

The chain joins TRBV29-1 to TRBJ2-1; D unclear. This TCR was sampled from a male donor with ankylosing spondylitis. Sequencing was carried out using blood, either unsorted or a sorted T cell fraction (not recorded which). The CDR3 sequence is CSVEGQSSYNEQFF. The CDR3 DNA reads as TGCAGCGTTGAAGGACAAAGCTCCTACAATGAGCAGTTCTTC.